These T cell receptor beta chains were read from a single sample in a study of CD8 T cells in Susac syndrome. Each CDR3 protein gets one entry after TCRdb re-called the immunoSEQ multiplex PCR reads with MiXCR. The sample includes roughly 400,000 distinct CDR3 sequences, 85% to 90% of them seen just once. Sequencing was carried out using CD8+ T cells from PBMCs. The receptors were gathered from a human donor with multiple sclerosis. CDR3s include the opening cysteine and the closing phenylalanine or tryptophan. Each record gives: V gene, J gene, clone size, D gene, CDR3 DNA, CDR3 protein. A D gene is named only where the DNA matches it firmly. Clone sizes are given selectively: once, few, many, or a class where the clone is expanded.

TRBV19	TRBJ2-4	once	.	TGTGCCACGGGGCGGAGGGGTTTAGCCAAAAACATTCAGTACTTC	CATGRRGLAKNIQYF
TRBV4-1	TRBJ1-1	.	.	TGCGCCAGCAGCCCCCCCGGCGGGAAGGGGGACACTGAAGCTTTCTTT	CASSPPGGKGDTEAFF
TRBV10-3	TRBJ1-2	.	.	TGTGCCATCAGTGAGTCGATCGGGTCCCATGGCTACACCTTC	CAISESIGSHGYTF
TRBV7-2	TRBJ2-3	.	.	TGTGCCCTCGCAGATACGCAGTATTTT	CALADTQYF
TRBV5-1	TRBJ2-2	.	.	TGCGCCAGCAGGCCACCAGGGGCTGGGGAGCTGTTTTTT	CASRPPGAGELFF
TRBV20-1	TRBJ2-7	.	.	TGCAGTGCGAAAGACTTCTACGAGCAGTACTTC	CSAKDFYEQYF
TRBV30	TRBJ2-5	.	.	TGTGCCTGGAGTGTAGGCGGGGACTTCCAAGAGACCCAGTACTTC	CAWSVGGDFQETQYF
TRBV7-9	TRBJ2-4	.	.	TGTGCCAGCAGCTGGGATCAGGGAGAAAACTTTCAGTACTTC	CASSWDQGENFQYF
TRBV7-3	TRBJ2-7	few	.	TGTGCCAGCAGCTTAATCCCCAGCTCCGAGCAGTACTTC	CASSLIPSSEQYF
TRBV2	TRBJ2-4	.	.	TGTGCCAGCGGTCCCCAACTTTCGCTGGGGGGGCAAGCCAAAAACATTCAGTACTTC	CASGPQLSLGGQAKNIQYF
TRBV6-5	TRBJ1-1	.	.	TGTGCCAGCAGTTACACCGGCGGGTACACTGAAGCTTTCTTT	CASSYTGGYTEAFF
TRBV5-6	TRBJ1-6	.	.	TGTGCCAGCAGCTTGGCCCATGGAGCCCTCCACTTT	CASSLAHGALHF
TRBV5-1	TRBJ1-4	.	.	TGCGCCAGCAGCCCACTGGACGGCGGTAATGAAAAACTGTTTTTT	CASSPLDGGNEKLFF
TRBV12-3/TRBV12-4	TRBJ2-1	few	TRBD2	TGTGCCAGCAGTCCGGGGACTAGCGGAGCCTACAATGAGCAGTTCTTC	CASSPGTSGAYNEQFF
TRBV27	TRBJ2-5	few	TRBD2	TGTGCCAGCAGTTTATCGTCTAGCGGGAGGGTGTACTTC	CASSLSSSGRVYF
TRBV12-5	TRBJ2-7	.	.	TGTGCTAGTGGTTCGACTCCACTCTTAGACGAGCAGTACTTC	CASGSTPLLDEQYF
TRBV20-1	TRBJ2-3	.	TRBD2	TGCAGTGCTGCAGGGTGGCTAGCGGGGGATGGGAGCACAGATACGCAGTATTTT	CSAAGWLAGDGSTDTQYF
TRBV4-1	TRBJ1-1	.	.	TGCGCCAGCAAGGGGGTGTCGGTGGATGAAGCTTTCTTT	CASKGVSVDEAFF
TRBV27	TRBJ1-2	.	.	TGTGCCAGCAGTTTGGTAGAGGGGATACCCCAGGGCTACACCTTC	CASSLVEGIPQGYTF
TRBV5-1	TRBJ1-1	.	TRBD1	TGCGCCAGCAGCACGGGACAGCTGAACACTGAAGCTTTCTTT	CASSTGQLNTEAFF
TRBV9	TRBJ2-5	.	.	TGTGCCAGCAGCGGCAAAGAGACCCAGTACTTC	CASSGKETQYF